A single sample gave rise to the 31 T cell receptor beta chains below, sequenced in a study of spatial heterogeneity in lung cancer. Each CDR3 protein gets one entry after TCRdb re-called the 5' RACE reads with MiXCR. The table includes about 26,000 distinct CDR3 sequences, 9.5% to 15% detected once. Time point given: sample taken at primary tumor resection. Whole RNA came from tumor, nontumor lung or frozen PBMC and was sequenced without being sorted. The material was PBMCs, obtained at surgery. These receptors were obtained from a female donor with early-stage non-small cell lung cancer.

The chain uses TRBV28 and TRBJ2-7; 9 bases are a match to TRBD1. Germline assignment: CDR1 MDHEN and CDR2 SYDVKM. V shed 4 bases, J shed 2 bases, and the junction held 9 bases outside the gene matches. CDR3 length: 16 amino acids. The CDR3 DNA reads TGTGCCAGCAGTTCACTGGGACAGGGTGTCCCCTACGAGCAGTACTTC. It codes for CASSSLGQGVPYEQYF.

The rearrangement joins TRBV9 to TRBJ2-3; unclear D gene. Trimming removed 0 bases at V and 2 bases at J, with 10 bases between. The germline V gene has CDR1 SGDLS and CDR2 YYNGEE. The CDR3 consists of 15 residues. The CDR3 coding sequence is TGTGCCAGCAGCGTAGCTGGCGGCTTCACAGATACGCAGTATTTT. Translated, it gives CASSVAGGFTDTQYF.

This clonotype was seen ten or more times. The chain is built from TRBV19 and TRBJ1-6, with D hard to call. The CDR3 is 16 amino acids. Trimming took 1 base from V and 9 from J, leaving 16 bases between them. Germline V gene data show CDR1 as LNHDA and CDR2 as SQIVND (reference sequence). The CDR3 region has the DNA TGTGCCAGTAGTATAGGATCACCGGGCGACATTTCACCCCTCCACTTT. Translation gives CASSIGSPGDISPLHF.

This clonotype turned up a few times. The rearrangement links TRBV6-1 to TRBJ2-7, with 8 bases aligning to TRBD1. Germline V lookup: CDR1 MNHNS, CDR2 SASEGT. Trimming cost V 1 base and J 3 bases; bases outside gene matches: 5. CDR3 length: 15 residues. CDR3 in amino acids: CASSEVAGGVYEQYF. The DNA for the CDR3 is TGTGCCAGCAGTGAAGTTGCAGGGGGCGTCTACGAGCAGTACTTC.

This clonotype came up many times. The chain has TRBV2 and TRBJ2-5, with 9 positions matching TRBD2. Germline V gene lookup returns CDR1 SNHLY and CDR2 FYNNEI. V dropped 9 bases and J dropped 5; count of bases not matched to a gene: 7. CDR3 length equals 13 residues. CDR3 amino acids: CARGVAGAETQYF. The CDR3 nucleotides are TGTGCCAGGGGAGTAGCGGGAGCTGAGACCCAGTACTTC.

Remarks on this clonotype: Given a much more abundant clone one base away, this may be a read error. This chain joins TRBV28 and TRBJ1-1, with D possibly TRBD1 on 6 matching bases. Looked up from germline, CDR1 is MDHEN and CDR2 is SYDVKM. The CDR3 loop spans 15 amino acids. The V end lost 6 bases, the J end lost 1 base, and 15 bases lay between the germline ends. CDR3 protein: CASSTRGAQNTEAFF. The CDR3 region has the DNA TGTGCCAGCAGCACACGGGGGGCTCAGAACACTGAAGCTTTCTTT. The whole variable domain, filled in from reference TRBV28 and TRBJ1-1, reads DVKVTQSSRYLVKRTGEKVFLECVQDMDHENMFWYRQDPGLGLRLIYFSYDVKMKEKGDIPEGYSVSREKKERFSLILESASTNQTSMYLCASSTRGAQNTEAFFGQGTRLTVV.

The CDR3 loop is CSAIGRDPDTQYF. The DNA of the CDR3 is TGCAGTGCTATCGGGCGGGACCCAGATACGCAGTATTTT. V is TRBV20-1 and J is TRBJ2-3; D perhaps matches TRBD2 (6 bases). Germline V lookup: CDR1 DFQATT, CDR2 SNEGSKA (reference sequence). V dropped 4 bases and J dropped 4 bases, with 12 bases sitting between them. The CDR3 sequence is 13 residues long.

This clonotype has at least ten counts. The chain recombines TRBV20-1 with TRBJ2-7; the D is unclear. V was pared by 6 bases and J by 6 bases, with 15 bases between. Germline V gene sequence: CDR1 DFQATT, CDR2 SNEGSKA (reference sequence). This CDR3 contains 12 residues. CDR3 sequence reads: CSATAPKLEQYV. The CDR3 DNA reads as TGCAGTGCCACCGCCCCTAAACTCGAGCAGTACGTC.

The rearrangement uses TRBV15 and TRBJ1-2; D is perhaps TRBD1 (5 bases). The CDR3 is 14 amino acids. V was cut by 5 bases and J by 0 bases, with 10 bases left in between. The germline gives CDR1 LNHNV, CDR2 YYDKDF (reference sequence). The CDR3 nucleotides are TGTGCCACCAGCTCGGGCAGGGCTAACTATGGCTACACCTTC. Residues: CATSSGRANYGYTF.

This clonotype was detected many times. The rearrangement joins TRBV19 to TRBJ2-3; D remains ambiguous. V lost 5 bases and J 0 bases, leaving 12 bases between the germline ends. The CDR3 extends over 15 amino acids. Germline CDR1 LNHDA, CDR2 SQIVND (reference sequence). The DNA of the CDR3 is TGTGCCAGTAGTTCGGCATTCTCTAGCACAGATACGCAGTATTTT. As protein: CASSSAFSSTDTQYF.

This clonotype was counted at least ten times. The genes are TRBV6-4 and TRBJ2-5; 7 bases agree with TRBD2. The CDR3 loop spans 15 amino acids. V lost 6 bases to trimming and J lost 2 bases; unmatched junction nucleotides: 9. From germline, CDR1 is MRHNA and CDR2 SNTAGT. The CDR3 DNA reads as TGTGCCAGCAGCATGTCGGCTAGCGGACAAGAGACCCAGTACTTC. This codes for CASSMSASGQETQYF.

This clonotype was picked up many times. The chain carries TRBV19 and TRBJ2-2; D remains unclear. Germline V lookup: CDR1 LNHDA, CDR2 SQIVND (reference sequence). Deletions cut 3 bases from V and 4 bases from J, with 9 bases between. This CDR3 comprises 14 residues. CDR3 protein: CASSIQTVTGELFF. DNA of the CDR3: TGTGCCAGTAGTATTCAGACGGTCACCGGGGAGCTGTTTTTT.

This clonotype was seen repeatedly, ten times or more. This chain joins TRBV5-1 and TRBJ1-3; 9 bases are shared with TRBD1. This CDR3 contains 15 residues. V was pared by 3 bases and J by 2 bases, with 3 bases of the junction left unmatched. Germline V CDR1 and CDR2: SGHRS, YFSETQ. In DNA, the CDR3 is TGCGCCAGCAGCTCGGACAGGGGAACTGGAAACACCATATATTTT. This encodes CASSSDRGTGNTIYF. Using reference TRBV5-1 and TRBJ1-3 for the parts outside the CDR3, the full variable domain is KAGVTQTPRYLIKTRGQQVTLSCSPISGHRSVSWYQQTPGQGLQFLFEYFSETQRNKGNFPGRFSGRQFSNSRSEMNVSTLELGDSALYLCASSSDRGTGNTIYFGEGSWLTVV.

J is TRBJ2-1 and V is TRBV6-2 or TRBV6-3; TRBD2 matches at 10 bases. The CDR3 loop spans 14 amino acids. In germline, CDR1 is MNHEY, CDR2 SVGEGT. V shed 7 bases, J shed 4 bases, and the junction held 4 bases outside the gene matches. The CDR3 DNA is TGTGCCAGCATGTCTAGCGGGAGTTACAATGAGCAGTTCTTC. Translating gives CASMSSGSYNEQFF.

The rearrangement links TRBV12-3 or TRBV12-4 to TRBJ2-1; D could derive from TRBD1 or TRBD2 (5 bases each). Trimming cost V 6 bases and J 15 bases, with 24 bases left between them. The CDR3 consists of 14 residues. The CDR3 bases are TGTGCCAGCAGGGCCCCTGGGGACCGCCAGGGAAGGTTCTTC. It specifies CASRAPGDRQGRFF.

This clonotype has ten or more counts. As DNA, the CDR3 is TGTGCCGCCCAGAGGTCAGGGCAGAGCAATCAGCCCCAGCATTTT. Translated: CAAQRSGQSNQPQHF. The gene calls are TRBV24-1 and TRBJ1-5; TRBD1 is a possible D gene (5 bases). Deletions cut 12 bases from V and 1 base from J, with 18 bases between. This CDR3 has 15 residues. Germline-derived CDR1 and CDR2 are KGHDR and SFDVKD.

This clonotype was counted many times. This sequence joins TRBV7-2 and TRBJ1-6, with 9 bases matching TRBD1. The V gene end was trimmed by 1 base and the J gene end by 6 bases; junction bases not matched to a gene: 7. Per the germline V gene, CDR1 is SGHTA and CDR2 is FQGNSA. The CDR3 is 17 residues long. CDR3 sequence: CASSLDGTGNLNSPLHF. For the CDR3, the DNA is TGTGCCAGCAGCTTAGATGGGACAGGGAATCTTAATTCACCCCTCCACTTT.

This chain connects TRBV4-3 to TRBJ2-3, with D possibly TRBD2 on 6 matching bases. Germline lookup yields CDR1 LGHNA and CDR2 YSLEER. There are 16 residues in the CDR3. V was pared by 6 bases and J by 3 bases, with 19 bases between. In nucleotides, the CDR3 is TGCGCCAGCAGGAAAGAGCGGGCTAGCGTTACAGATACGCAGTATTTT. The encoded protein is CASRKERASVTDTQYF.

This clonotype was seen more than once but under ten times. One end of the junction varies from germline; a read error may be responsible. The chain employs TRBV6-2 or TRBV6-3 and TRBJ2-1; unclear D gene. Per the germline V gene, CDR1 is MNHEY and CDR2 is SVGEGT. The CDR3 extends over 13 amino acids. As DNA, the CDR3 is TGTGCCAGCAGTTACGACTCCAACAATGAGCAGTTCTTC. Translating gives CASSYDSNNEQFF.

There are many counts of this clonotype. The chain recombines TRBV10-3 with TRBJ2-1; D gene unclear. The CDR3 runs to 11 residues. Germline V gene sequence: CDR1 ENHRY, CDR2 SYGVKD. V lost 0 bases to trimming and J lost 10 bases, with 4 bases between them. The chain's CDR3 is CAISESKEQFF. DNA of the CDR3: TGTGCCATCAGTGAGTCCAAGGAGCAGTTCTTC.

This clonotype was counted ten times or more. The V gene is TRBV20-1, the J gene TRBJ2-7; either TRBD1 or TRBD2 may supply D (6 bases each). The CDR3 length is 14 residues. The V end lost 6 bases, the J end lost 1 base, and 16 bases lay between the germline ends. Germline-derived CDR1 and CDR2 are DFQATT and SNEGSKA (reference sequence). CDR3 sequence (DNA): TGCAGTGCAACGTCCCAGGGGACTTCCTACGAGCAGTACTTC. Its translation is CSATSQGTSYEQYF.

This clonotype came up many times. In DNA, the CDR3 is TGCAGTGGGGGGCCTAGCGGGAGGGGATACAATGAGCAGTTCTTC. This sequence encodes CSGGPSGRGYNEQFF. This chain joins TRBV20-1 and TRBJ2-1; 12 bases are shared with TRBD2. CDR3 length equals 15 residues. Per germline, CDR1 DFQATT and CDR2 SNEGSKA (reference sequence). Trimming removed 7 bases from V and 4 bases from J; junction bases left unmatched: 8.

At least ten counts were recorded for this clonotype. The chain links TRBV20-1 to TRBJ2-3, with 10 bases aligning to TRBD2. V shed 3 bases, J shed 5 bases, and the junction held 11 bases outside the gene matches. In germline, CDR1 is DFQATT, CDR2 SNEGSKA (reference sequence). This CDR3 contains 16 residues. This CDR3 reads CSASKPLAGVGDTQYF. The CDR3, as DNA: TGCAGTGCTAGCAAGCCCCTAGCGGGAGTTGGAGATACGCAGTATTTT.

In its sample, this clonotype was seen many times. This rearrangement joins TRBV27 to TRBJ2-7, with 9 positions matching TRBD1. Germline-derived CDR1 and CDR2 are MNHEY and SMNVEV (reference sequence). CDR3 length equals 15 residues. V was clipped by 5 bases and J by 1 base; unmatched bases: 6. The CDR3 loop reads CASSPGTGWSYEQYV. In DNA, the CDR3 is TGTGCCAGCAGTCCGGGGACAGGGTGGTCCTACGAGCAGTACGTC.

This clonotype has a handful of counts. The chain's CDR3 is CASSWTGAMNTEAFF. The CDR3, as DNA: TGTGCCAGCAGTTGGACAGGGGCCATGAACACTGAAGCTTTCTTT. This chain connects TRBV12-3 or TRBV12-4 to TRBJ1-1; 9 positions agree with TRBD1. The CDR3 is 15 residues long. Trimming took 4 bases from V and 0 from J; bases not matched to a gene: 3.

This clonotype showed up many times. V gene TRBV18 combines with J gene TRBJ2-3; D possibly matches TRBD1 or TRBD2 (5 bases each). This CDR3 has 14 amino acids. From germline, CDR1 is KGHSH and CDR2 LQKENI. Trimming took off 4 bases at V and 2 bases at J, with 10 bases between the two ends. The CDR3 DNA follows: TGTGCCAGCTCACGGGACGGCCTCACAGATACGCAGTATTTT. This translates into CASSRDGLTDTQYF. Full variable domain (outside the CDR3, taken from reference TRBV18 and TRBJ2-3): NAGVMQNPRHLVRRRGQEARLRCSPMKGHSHVYWYRQLPEEGLKFMVYLQKENIIDESGMPKERFSAEFPKEGPSILRIQQVVRGDSAAYFCASSRDGLTDTQYFGPGTRLTVL.

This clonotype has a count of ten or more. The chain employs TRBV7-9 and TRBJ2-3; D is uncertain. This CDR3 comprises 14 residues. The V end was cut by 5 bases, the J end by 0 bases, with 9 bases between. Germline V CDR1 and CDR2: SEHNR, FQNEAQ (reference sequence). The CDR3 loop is CASSPTASTDTQYF. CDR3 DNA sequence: TGTGCCAGCAGCCCCACTGCGAGCACAGATACGCAGTATTTT.

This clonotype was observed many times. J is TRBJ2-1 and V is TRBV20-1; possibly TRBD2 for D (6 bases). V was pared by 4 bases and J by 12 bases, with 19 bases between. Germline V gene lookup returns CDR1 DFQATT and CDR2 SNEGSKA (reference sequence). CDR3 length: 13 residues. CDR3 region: CSAKYGSGLVQFF. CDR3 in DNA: TGCAGTGCTAAATACGGGAGTGGGTTGGTGCAGTTCTTC.

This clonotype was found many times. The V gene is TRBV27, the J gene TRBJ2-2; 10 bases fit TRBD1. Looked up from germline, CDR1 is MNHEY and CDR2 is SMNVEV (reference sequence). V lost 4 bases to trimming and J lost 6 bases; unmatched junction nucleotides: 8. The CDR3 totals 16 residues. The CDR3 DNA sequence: TGTGCCAGCAGTTCTGACAGGGGGCCACTCCCCGGGGAGCTGTTTTTT. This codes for CASSSDRGPLPGELFF.

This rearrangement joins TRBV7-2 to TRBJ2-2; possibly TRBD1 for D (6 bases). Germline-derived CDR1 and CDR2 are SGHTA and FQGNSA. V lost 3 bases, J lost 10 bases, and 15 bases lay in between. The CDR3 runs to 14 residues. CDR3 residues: CASSLFRGSSELFF. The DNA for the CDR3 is TGTGCCAGCAGCTTGTTCAGGGGTTCTTCGGAGCTGTTTTTT.

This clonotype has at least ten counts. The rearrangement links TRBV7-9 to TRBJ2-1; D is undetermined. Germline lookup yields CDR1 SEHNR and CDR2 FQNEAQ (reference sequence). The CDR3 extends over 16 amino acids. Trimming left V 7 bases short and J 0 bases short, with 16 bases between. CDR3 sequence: CASTVTRPSSYNEQFF. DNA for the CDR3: TGTGCCAGCACCGTTACCCGGCCCAGCTCCTACAATGAGCAGTTCTTC. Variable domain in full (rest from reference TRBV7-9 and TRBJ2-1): DTGVSQNPRHKITKRGQNVTFRCDPISEHNRLYWYRQTLGQGPEFLTYFQNEAQLEKSRLLSDRFSAERPKGSFSTLEIQRTEQGDSAMYLCASTVTRPSSYNEQFFGPGTRLTVL.